This TCR beta chain was recorded in a study of blood T cell repertoires in COVID-19. Study as a whole: Samples came from the United States, Italy and Spain, spanning acute and convalescent COVID-19.

CDR1 and CDR2 (germline): WSHSY, SAAADI. The CDR3 sequence is 16 residues long. J gave up 2 bases and V 3 bases, and 7 bases lay outside the gene matches. In terms of age and location, participants ranged from about 18 to 90 years and lived in under 30 US areas. Membership in each cohort depended on participant-reported clinical history. Recovery meant two consecutive negative NP/OP PCR tests, professional clearance, or resolved symptoms. The assay was immunoSEQ multiplex PCR, and TCRdb's table has in-frame clones only and misses some. The sample comprises 390,000 or so clones, 85% to 90% of which are singletons, and approximately 9.3% rests with the top ten.

The chain recombines TRBV10-2 with TRBJ2-3; 8 nucleotides agree with TRBD2. This receptor was obtained from a woman aged 45-65 years who had recovered from COVID-19. Sequenced sample: PBMCs or T cells enriched from blood (not recorded which). CDR3 in DNA: TGCGCCAGCAGTGAAGGGGCAGCGGGGGCCACAGATACGCAGTATTTT. This sequence encodes CASSEGAAGATDTQYF.